The 10 T cell receptor beta chains listed next were all sequenced from one sample in a study of a mutant IDH1 vaccine in newly diagnosed glioma. No antigens are known for them. The time point is: week 23, last vaccination. Every single dose of the vaccine, 300 ug of mutant IDH1 20-mer peptide, came with topical imiquimod. Some clones are missing from TCRdb's copy, which holds only in-frame ones; the method was immunoSEQ multiplex PCR. The sample has tens of thousands of clones, about 87% seen once. The sample consisted of PBMCs, taken from a glioma patient whose treatment included an IDH1 peptide vaccine. The receptors were gathered from a man aged 35 to 55 with glioma.

V is TRBV5-1 and J is TRBJ1-2, with 8 bases aligning to TRBD1. The germline gives CDR1 SGHRS, CDR2 YFSETQ. Trimming removed 1 base from V and 3 bases from J; junction bases left unmatched: 11. CDR3 size: 17 residues. CDR3 protein: CASSLRTGRLKDYGYTF. In DNA, the CDR3 is TGCGCCAGCAGCTTGAGGACAGGGAGACTTAAGGACTATGGCTACACCTTC.

The CDR3 reads CASSTGTARLADGETQYF. CDR3 nucleotide sequence: TGTGCCAGCAGCACCGGGACAGCCAGACTAGCGGACGGTGAGACCCAGTACTTC. This chain joins TRBV7-8 and TRBJ2-5; TRBD2 matches 9 bases. CDR3 size: 18 residues. The germline V gene encodes CDR1 SGHVS and CDR2 FQNEAQ. The V gene end was trimmed by 5 bases and the J gene end by 5 bases; junction bases not matched to a gene: 18.

V usage is TRBV4-1 and J usage is TRBJ2-7; TRBD2 might be the D (5 bases). Per germline, CDR1 MGHRA and CDR2 YSYEKL. The CDR3 spans 14 residues. Deletions cut 4 bases from V and 4 bases from J, with 14 bases between. CDR3 nucleotide sequence: TGCGCCAGCAGCCCCCGACCCACGGGGTACGAGCAGTACTTC. Its translation: CASSPRPTGYEQYF.

This rearrangement joins TRBV11-2 to TRBJ2-2; a possible D gene is TRBD2 (5 bases). The CDR3 has 14 residues. CDR1 SGHAT and CDR2 FQNNGV come from the germline V gene. The V and J ends lost 5 bases and 5 bases respectively, with 12 bases between them. Here the CDR3 reads CASSARRGTGELFF. The CDR3 nucleotides read TGTGCCAGCAGCGCCCGGCGAGGGACCGGGGAGCTGTTTTTT.

The rearrangement links TRBV7-9 to TRBJ2-3, with 7 nucleotides matching TRBD2. Trimming at V came to 2 bases and at J to 0 bases, leaving 8 bases not matched to a gene. CDR3 size: 17 residues. Germline CDR1 SEHNR, CDR2 FQNEAQ (reference sequence). Here the CDR3 reads CASSLRLAVYSTDTQYF. CDR3 DNA sequence: TGTGCCAGCAGCTTAAGACTAGCTGTCTATAGCACAGATACGCAGTATTTT.

The chain employs TRBV6-6 and TRBJ2-7; no firm D call. Germline-derived CDR1 and CDR2 are MNHNY and SVGAGI (reference sequence). V dropped 6 bases and J dropped 3 bases, with 6 bases sitting between them. CDR3 length: 11 residues. The CDR3 DNA is TGTGCCAGCAGCCTCGTCTACGAGCAGTACTTC. Translating gives CASSLVYEQYF.

This clone was observed once. The chain uses TRBV5-1 and TRBJ2-2; TRBD1 matches 8 bases. J lost 7 bases, V lost 2 bases, and 7 bases had no gene match. The CDR3 is made up of 15 amino acids. Looked up from germline, CDR1 is SGHRS and CDR2 is YFSETQ. The CDR3 here is CASSFVTGEVGELFF. DNA for the CDR3: TGCGCCAGCAGCTTCGTGACAGGGGAGGTCGGGGAGCTGTTTTTT.

V and J are TRBV19 and TRBJ2-7; either TRBD1 or TRBD2 may supply D (5 bases each). V lost 1 base and J 7 bases, leaving 20 bases between the germline ends. The CDR3 is 16 residues long. Germline assignment: CDR1 LNHDA and CDR2 SQIVND (reference sequence). The DNA for the CDR3 is TGTGCCAGTAGTATAGGGCTAGACAGCGGTCGGCGGGAGCAGTACTTC. The encoded protein is CASSIGLDSGRREQYF.

This chain joins TRBV10-3 and TRBJ2-2, with D unresolved. Germline values: CDR1 ENHRY, CDR2 SYGVKD. This CDR3 is built from 12 residues. Trimming took 10 bases from V and 3 from J, leaving 9 bases between them. CDR3 coding DNA: TGTGCCACAAATCATGACACCGGGGAGCTGTTTTTT. It specifies CATNHDTGELFF.

This chain connects TRBV6-5 to TRBJ2-5; D not resolved. V was shortened by 6 bases and J by 3 bases, with 11 bases between the two germline ends. CDR3 length: 13 residues. The germline V gene encodes CDR1 MNHEY and CDR2 SVGAGI. CDR3 loop: CASRTRSKETQYF. CDR3 DNA sequence: TGTGCCAGCAGAACTCGGAGTAAAGAGACCCAGTACTTC.